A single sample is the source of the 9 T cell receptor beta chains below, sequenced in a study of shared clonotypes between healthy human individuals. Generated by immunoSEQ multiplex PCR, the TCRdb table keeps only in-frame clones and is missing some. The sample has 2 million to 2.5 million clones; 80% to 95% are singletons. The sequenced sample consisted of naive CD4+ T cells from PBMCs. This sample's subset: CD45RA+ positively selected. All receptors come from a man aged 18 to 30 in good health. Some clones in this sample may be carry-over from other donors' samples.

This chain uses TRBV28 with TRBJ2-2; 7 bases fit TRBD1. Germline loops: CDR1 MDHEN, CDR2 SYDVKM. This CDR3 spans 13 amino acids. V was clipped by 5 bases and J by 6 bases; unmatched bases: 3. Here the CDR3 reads CASSNTGAGELFF. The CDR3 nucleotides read TGTGCCAGCAGTAATACAGGGGCCGGGGAGCTGTTTTTT.

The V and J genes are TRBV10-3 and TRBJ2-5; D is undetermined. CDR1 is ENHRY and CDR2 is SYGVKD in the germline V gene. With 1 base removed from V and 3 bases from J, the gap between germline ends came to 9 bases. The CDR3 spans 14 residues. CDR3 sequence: CAISEWHNEETQYF. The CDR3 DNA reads TGTGCCATCAGTGAGTGGCATAACGAAGAGACCCAGTACTTC.

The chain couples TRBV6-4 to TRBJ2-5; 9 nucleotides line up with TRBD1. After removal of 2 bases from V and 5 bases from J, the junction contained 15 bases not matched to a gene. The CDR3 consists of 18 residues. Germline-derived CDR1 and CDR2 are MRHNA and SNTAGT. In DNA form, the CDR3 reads TGTGCCAGCAGTGACCGCACCACAGGGGGCGAGTTCGGGGAGACCCAGTACTTC. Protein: CASSDRTTGGEFGETQYF.

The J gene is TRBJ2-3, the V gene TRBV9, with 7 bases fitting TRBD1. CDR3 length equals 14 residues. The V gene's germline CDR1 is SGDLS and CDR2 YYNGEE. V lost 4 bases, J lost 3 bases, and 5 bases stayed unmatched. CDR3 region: CASSNRGETDTQYF. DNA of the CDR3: TGTGCCAGCAGCAACAGGGGAGAGACAGATACGCAGTATTTT.

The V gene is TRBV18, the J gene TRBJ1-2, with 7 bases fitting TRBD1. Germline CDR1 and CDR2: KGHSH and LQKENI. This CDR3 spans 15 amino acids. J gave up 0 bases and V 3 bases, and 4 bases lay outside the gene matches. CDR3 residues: CASSPGQSTNYGYTF. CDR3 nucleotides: TGTGCCAGCTCACCGGGACAGTCTACTAACTATGGCTACACCTTC. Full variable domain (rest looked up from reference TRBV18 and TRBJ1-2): NAGVMQNPRHLVRRRGQEARLRCSPMKGHSHVYWYRQLPEEGLKFMVYLQKENIIDESGMPKERFSAEFPKEGPSILRIQQVVRGDSAAYFCASSPGQSTNYGYTFGSGTRLTVV.

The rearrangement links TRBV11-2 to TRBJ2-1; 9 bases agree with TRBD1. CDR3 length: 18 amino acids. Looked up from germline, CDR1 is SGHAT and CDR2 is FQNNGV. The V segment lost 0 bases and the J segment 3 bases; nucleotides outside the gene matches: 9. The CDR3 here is CASSLEGQGRPLYNEQFF. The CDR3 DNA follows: TGTGCCAGCAGCTTAGAGGGACAGGGTCGGCCCCTCTACAATGAGCAGTTCTTC.

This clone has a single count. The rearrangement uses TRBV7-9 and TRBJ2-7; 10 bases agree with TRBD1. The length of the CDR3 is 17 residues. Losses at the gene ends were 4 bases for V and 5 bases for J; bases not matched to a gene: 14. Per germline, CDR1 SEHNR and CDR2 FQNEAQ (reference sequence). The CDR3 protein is CASSSISAGTGDHEQYF. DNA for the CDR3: TGTGCCAGCAGCTCAATTTCGGCCGGGACAGGGGACCACGAGCAGTACTTC.

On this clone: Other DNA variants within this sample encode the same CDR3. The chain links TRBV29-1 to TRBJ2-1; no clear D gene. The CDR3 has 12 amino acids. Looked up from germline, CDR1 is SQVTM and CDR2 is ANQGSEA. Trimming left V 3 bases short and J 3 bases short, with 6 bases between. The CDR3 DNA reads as TGCAGCGTTGACAGGATCTACAATGAGCAGTTCTTC. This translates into CSVDRIYNEQFF.

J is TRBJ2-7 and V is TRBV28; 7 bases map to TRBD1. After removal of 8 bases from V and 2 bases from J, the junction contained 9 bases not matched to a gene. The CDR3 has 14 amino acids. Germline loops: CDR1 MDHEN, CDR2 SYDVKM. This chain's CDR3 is CASGLTGQAYEQYF. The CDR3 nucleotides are TGTGCCAGCGGACTGACAGGGCAGGCCTACGAGCAGTACTTC.